Presented here are 23 T cell receptor beta chains from one specimen sequenced in a study of T cell responses to AZD1222 COVID-19 vaccine. Generated by immunoSEQ multiplex PCR, the TCRdb table keeps only in-frame clones and is missing some. The repertoire consists of 85,000 to 130,000 clones, with 70% to 90% occurring once and the leading ten covering 18%. This specimen was peripheral blood, taken on day 0 of AZD1222 vaccination. These receptors all stem from an adult in good health.

J is TRBJ2-3 and V is TRBV14; no clear D gene. The CDR3 is 13 residues long. Germline V lookup: CDR1 SGHDN, CDR2 FVKESK. V lost 1 base and J lost 1, with 3 bases in between. This CDR3 is CASSQGGTDTQYF. CDR3 bases: TGTGCCAGCAGCCAAGGGGGCACAGATACGCAGTATTTT.

Details on this clone: Compared with germline, one end of the junction differs, possibly owing to a read error. The chain links TRBV5-6 to TRBJ2-7; TRBD1 might be the D (5 bases). CDR1 and CDR2 (germline): SGHDT, YYEEEE. The CDR3 runs to 13 residues. The CDR3 reads CASSLGPDSSYQF. CDR3 DNA: TGTGCCAGCAGCTTGGGGCCTGACAGTTCGTATCAGTTC.

This clone came up once. The chain employs TRBV19 and TRBJ2-3; possibly TRBD2 for D (7 bases). Trimming stripped 4 bases from V and 0 bases from J, with 14 bases between. Per the germline V gene, CDR1 is LNHDA and CDR2 is SQIVND (reference sequence). The length of the CDR3 is 16 residues. CDR3 amino acids: CASSNPGGASTDTQYF. Here the CDR3 DNA reads TGTGCCAGTAGTAACCCGGGGGGCGCTAGCACAGATACGCAGTATTTT.

The chain joins TRBV3-1 (or the pseudogene TRBV3-2) to TRBJ2-7; no reliable D call. The CDR3 is 12 amino acids. The ends were cut back, 2 bases at V and 4 bases at J, with 6 bases in the middle. Germline CDR1 and CDR2: LGHDT and YNNKEL (reference sequence). The CDR3 DNA reads as TGTGCCAGCAGCCAATATAAGTACGAGCAGTACTTC. It encodes CASSQYKYEQYF.

This clone has a single count. Germline and junction disagree at one end, which may indicate a read error. The genes are TRBV28 and TRBJ2-7; 8 bases match TRBD1. CDR1 is MDHEN and CDR2 is SYDVKM in the germline V gene. The CDR3 is 15 amino acids. The CDR3 region is CASSSPPGQGPVPSF. For the CDR3, the DNA is TGTGCCAGCAGTTCACCCCCCGGACAGGGACCAGTTCCTTCCTTC.

The V call is TRBV24-1, the J call TRBJ2-3; tentatively, D is TRBD1 (6 bases). Germline CDR1 is KGHDR and CDR2 is SFDVKD. V dropped 5 bases and J dropped 4 bases, with 9 bases sitting between them. This CDR3 has 13 residues. The CDR3, as DNA: TGTGCCACCAGTGCCCCAGGGGCAGATACGCAGTATTTT. Residues: CATSAPGADTQYF.

V gene TRBV3-1 (or the pseudogene TRBV3-2) combines with J gene TRBJ2-2; D uncertain. Germline CDR1 reads LGHDT; CDR2 reads YNNKEL (reference sequence). The CDR3 is 13 amino acids. V was shortened by 5 bases and J by 3 bases, with 7 bases between the two germline ends. DNA for the CDR3: TGTGCCAGCAGCTCCGGTGACACCGGGGAGCTGTTTTTT. This codes for CASSSGDTGELFF.

A single count supports this clone. V usage is TRBV9 and J usage is TRBJ2-2, with 7 bases identical to TRBD1. V shed 0 bases, J shed 3 bases, and the junction held 5 bases outside the gene matches. The CDR3 loop spans 16 amino acids. The germline V gene encodes CDR1 SGDLS and CDR2 YYNGEE. The CDR3 DNA reads as TGTGCCAGCAGCGTAGGTAGAGGGGGCCACACCGGGGAGCTGTTTTTT. As protein: CASSVGRGGHTGELFF.

The chain employs TRBV4-1 and TRBJ1-4; D is unresolved. The V and J ends lost 2 bases and 1 base respectively, with 5 bases between them. The germline CDR1 and CDR2 sequences are MGHRA and YSYEKL. This CDR3 region has 14 residues. DNA of the CDR3: TGCGCCAGCAGCCAATGGAGAACTAATGAAAAACTGTTTTTT. As protein: CASSQWRTNEKLFF.

The chain links TRBV7-9 to TRBJ1-1; D not certain. The germline V and J ends were trimmed by 1 base and 5 bases, with 14 bases remaining between them. Germline CDR1 reads SEHNR; CDR2 reads FQNEAQ (reference sequence). The CDR3 has 15 amino acids. The CDR3 loop is CASSLDPLPGTEAFF. DNA for the CDR3: TGTGCCAGCAGCTTAGATCCATTACCTGGGACTGAAGCTTTCTTT. Combining the CDR3 with reference TRBV7-9 and TRBJ1-1 gives the whole variable domain DTGVSQNPRHKITKRGQNVTFRCDPISEHNRLYWYRQTLGQGPEFLTYFQNEAQLEKSRLLSDRFSAERPKGSFSTLEIQRTEQGDSAMYLCASSLDPLPGTEAFFGQGTRLTVV.

CDR3 sequence: CASSLTSAGSHSNTEAFF. The CDR3, as DNA: TGTGCCAGCAGCTTAACTTCGGCGGGGTCTCACTCGAACACTGAAGCTTTCTTT. V usage is TRBV7-3 and J usage is TRBJ1-1; D gene unclear. The V and J ends lost 0 bases and 1 base respectively, with 18 bases between them. CDR1 SGHTA and CDR2 FQGTGA come from the germline V gene. The CDR3 has 18 amino acids.

The rearrangement links TRBV2 to TRBJ1-2; the match to TRBD1 covers 12 bases. CDR1 and CDR2 (germline): SNHLY, FYNNEI. The V segment lost 6 bases and the J segment 3 bases; nucleotides outside the gene matches: 5. There are 15 residues in the CDR3. The CDR3 loop reads CASRAGTGGDYGYTF. Written as DNA, the CDR3 is TGTGCCAGCAGGGCCGGGACAGGGGGCGACTATGGCTACACCTTC.

V gene TRBV5-4 combines with J gene TRBJ2-1, with D perhaps matching TRBD2 (6 bases). Germline CDR1 is SGHNT and CDR2 is YYREEE (reference sequence). V gave up 4 bases and J gave up 5 bases, with 10 bases separating them. There are 13 residues in the CDR3. The CDR3 nucleotides are TGTGCCAGCAGCGAGGGGAGGAACAATGAGCAGTTCTTC. This sequence encodes CASSEGRNNEQFF.

V usage is TRBV5-1 and J usage is TRBJ1-2, with unresolved D. This CDR3 is 13 amino acids long. Trimming removed 1 base from V and 4 bases from J, with 8 bases in between. Germline loops: CDR1 SGHRS, CDR2 YFSETQ. CDR3: CASSLFYGYGYTF. The CDR3, as DNA: TGCGCCAGCAGCTTGTTCTACGGCTATGGCTACACCTTC.

The chain links TRBV9 to TRBJ1-2; D is uncertain. The CDR3 has 11 amino acids. V gave up 4 bases and J gave up 8 bases, with 9 bases separating them. Germline V gives CDR1 SGDLS, CDR2 YYNGEE. The DNA for the CDR3 is TGTGCCAGCAGCCAATATGGGGGCTACACCTTC. Its translation is CASSQYGGYTF. Combining the CDR3 with reference TRBV9 and TRBJ1-2 gives the whole variable domain DSGVTQTPKHLITATGQRVTLRCSPRSGDLSVYWYQQSLDQGLQFLIQYYNGEERAKGNILERFSAQQFPDLHSELNLSSLELGDSALYFCASSQYGGYTFGSGTRLTVV.

This chain uses TRBV5-6 with TRBJ2-1; D remains ambiguous. Trimming pared 5 bases from V and 3 bases from J, leaving 12 bases between. Germline CDR1 SGHDT, CDR2 YYEEEE. This CDR3 is built from 14 residues. CDR3 nucleotides: TGTGCCAGCAGTCCGAAGGGCAGCTACAATGAGCAGTTCTTC. It translates to CASSPKGSYNEQFF.

The CDR3 DNA is TGCGCCACCACAAGGGGCGAGCAGTACTTC. Protein: CATTRGEQYF. This chain connects TRBV5-1 to TRBJ2-7; the D gene is possibly TRBD1 (5 bases). Germline V gene sequence: CDR1 SGHRS, CDR2 YFSETQ. CDR3 length: 10 residues. Trimming cost V 9 bases and J 6 bases, with 10 bases left between them.

V usage is TRBV7-3 and J usage is TRBJ2-1; 7 positions agree with TRBD2. The CDR3 length is 15 residues. From germline, CDR1 is SGHTA and CDR2 FQGTGA. V trimming: 2 bases; J trimming: 5 bases; junction bases outside the gene matches: 6. The CDR3 DNA sequence: TGTGCCAGCAGCTTATTGACGGGGGGAAACAATGAGCAGTTCTTC. Translated, it gives CASSLLTGGNNEQFF.

This clone was seen just once. The J gene is TRBJ1-1, the V gene TRBV3-1 (or the pseudogene TRBV3-2); D is uncertain. Germline V gene data show CDR1 as LGHDT and CDR2 as YNNKEL (reference sequence). This CDR3 has 13 residues. The V end was cut by 4 bases, the J end by 8 bases, with 14 bases between. CDR3 sequence reads: CASSLGLGREAFF. The CDR3 coding sequence is TGTGCCAGCAGCCTAGGTCTAGGGAGAGAAGCTTTCTTT.

V and J are TRBV19 and TRBJ1-1, with unresolved D. Looked up from germline, CDR1 is LNHDA and CDR2 is SQIVND (reference sequence). The ends were cut back, 7 bases at V and 7 bases at J, with 19 bases in the middle. The CDR3 covers 14 residues. The CDR3 loop reads CASNPLLDSSEAFF. The CDR3 DNA follows: TGTGCCAGTAACCCCCTGCTTGATAGTAGTGAAGCTTTCTTT.

The chain recombines TRBV5-4 with TRBJ2-5, with 8 bases matching TRBD1. CDR3 length equals 14 residues. V lost 3 bases and J lost 1; bases outside the gene matches: 2. CDR1 and CDR2 from the germline V gene are SGHNT and YYREEE (reference sequence). CDR3 DNA: TGTGCCAGCAGCTGGGGACAGGTCCAAGAGACCCAGTACTTC. As protein: CASSWGQVQETQYF.

The chain uses TRBV27 and TRBJ2-3; 11 nucleotides agree with TRBD2. Per germline, CDR1 MNHEY and CDR2 SMNVEV (reference sequence). This CDR3 has 15 amino acids. The V gene end was trimmed by 5 bases and the J gene end by 6 bases; junction bases not matched to a gene: 7. CDR3 in amino acids: CASSISGGAGDTQYF. DNA of the CDR3: TGTGCCAGCAGTATTAGCGGGGGGGCCGGGGATACGCAGTATTTT.

The chain is built from TRBV6-2 or TRBV6-3 and TRBJ2-1, with D possibly being TRBD1 (5 bases). Germline V gene sequence: CDR1 MNHEY, CDR2 SVGEGT. The CDR3 sequence is 15 residues long. Deletions cut 2 bases from V and 4 bases from J, with 12 bases between. In DNA, the CDR3 is TGTGCCAGCAGTTACGTACAGGTTTCGTACAATGAGCAGTTCTTC. Its protein product is CASSYVQVSYNEQFF.